This T cell receptor (beta chain) was profiled in a study of blood T cells in healthy people across ages (dated by TCRdb to the mid-2010s). With regard to the full study: In model experiments, template switching captured roughly one uniquely barcoded TCR beta cDNA molecule for every two T cells. Four age groups were formed from the donors: young (average roughly 16 years), middle-aged (around 37), aged (around 62) and long-lived (around 80). The study measured age-related changes in TCR beta repertoire diversity using deep sequencing normalized with unique cDNA molecular identifiers. Two additional independent replicas of 1 million unique cDNA reads from the same blood draw were analyzed for two donors (one aged 18 to 30 and one aged 80 or older). To avoid experimental bias, donors of different ages were randomly spread across the sequencing lanes. What the research found in general, with its limitations: Observed TCR beta diversity per million T cells fell roughly linearly with age, and a significant reduction was already apparent by age roughly 40. Total diversity estimates from one million sequenced T cells were considered lower bounds and underestimates. Donor CMV infection status was unknown, potentially confounding age-related changes in expanded clonotypes. Compared with the aged group, more naive CD4+ T cells, fewer expanded clones and increased TCR diversity were shown by the long-lived group, suggesting age selection. Conclusive comparison of naive and antigen-experienced compartments was prevented by the profiling of bulk unsorted PBMCs. Observed TCR beta diversity correlated strongly with the percentage of naive T cells measured by flow cytometry.

Donors were a few dozen systemically healthy Caucasian individuals from Russia aged roughly 6 to 95 years. Each donor gave roughly 9.5 milliliters of peripheral blood, collected into EDTA-treated Vacutainer tubes. Ficoll-Paque density-gradient centrifugation was used to isolate PBMCs, with at least 6.5 million per sample. Trizol reagent was used to extract total RNA from the PBMCs, yielding at least 6 micrograms per sample. The percentages of naive CD45RAhigh/CD27high T cells were determined by flow cytometry on a PBMC aliquot from every donor. Taken from the germline V gene, the CDR1 and CDR2 loops are MNHEY and SVGEGT. The CDR3 contains 17 residues, cysteine and phenylalanine counted. Solely the CDR3 DNA is kept, with 51 bases framed from the first base. Between the V and J ends, shortened by 3 bases and 0 bases respectively, the junction contains 15 bases. This clonotype was observed a handful of times. Its antigen remains undetermined. Base qualities are missing; no much larger clone stands one base away.

The library came from 5' RACE. Sequencing used an Illumina HiSeq 2500. A second PCR of about 7 to 12 cycles was performed with a sample-barcoded 5' primer and a J-beta primer mix. A template-switch 5' adaptor carrying 12 random nucleotides introduced a unique molecular identifier onto each TCR beta cDNA molecule. At least 3 million CDR3-containing paired-end reads were obtained from each sample. All of the RNA was converted into first-strand cDNA using the Mint cDNA synthesis kit, with a TRBC-specific oligonucleotide serving as the primer. All cDNA was treated with uracil-DNA glycosylase and then went through a first 18-cycle PCR with the universal primers M1SS and BC2_uni_R. On the study's bioinformatics: Each sample was normalized by randomly selecting 1 million high-quality reads, each carrying a distinct molecular identifier. Reads sharing molecular identifiers were discarded rather than binned into consensus sequences. MiTCR, run with a Q25 quality threshold and the strictest error-elimination algorithm, handled CDR3 identification, clonotype clustering and error correction. A nonparametric unseen species model with Euler transformation was used to estimate lower-bound total TCR beta diversity. The public reads were reanalyzed by TCRdb: fastp trimming at Q25, MiXCR alignment, in-frame beta chains only. When rows share a CDR3 protein, they turn into one entry using the most common DNA and genes. The authors' filters were not applied to this entry. The sample profile shows around 1,100,000 distinct CDR3 sequences; around two fifths of them were found once. Around 13% of the sample is taken by the ten largest.

The sequenced sample was blood. The clonotype comes from a man aged 18 to 35 in good health. Recombination linked TRBV6-2 or TRBV6-3 to TRBJ1-5; no D gene is confidently identified. The CDR3 here reads CASSYFPLGGSNQPQHF. At the DNA level, the sequence is TGTGCCAGCAGTTATTTTCCCCTCGGAGGTAGCAATCAGCCCCAGCATTTT.